The 9 T cell receptor beta chains presented below share a single source sample, sequenced in a study of human T cells and chemical hapten exposure (dated by TCRdb to 2020 to 2022). Receptor amplification or capture employed RACE. The instrument was a NextSeq 500. The public reads were reprocessed in TCRdb via fastp at Q25 and MiXCR, keeping in-frame beta chains. Each CDR3 protein appears once, grouped with its most common genes and DNA. This sample has fewer than 300,000 distinct CDR3 sequences in its table, and almost 8% of those were observed once. The ten largest account for less than 1.5% of the sample. Taken with the paper, the label for time point translates to: pre-sensitization, week 0. The sample's treatment or condition label is to be understood as: therapeutic diphenylcyclopropenone sensitization with weekly scalp DPC. This sample comprised whole blood, obtained in connection with sensitization to the hapten diphenylcyclopropenone (DPC). Receptors originate from a young man with alopecia areata. Some clones in this sample may be carry-over from other donors' samples.

The J gene is TRBJ2-3, the V gene TRBV20-1, with D perhaps TRBD1 or TRBD2 (6 bases each). Trimming took off 3 bases at V and 4 bases at J, with 17 bases between the two ends. The CDR3 covers 15 residues. Looked up from germline, CDR1 is DFQATT and CDR2 is SNEGSKA (reference sequence). CDR3 sequence: CSASHRVGEADTQYF. The CDR3 bases are TGCAGTGCTAGTCACAGGGTAGGGGAGGCAGATACGCAGTATTTT.

The rearrangement joins TRBV2 to TRBJ2-5, with D perhaps matching TRBD1 (6 bases). The germline V and J ends were trimmed by 7 bases and 3 bases, with 12 bases remaining between them. The length of the CDR3 is 13 residues. The germline CDR1 and CDR2 sequences are SNHLY and FYNNEI. Here the CDR3 reads CASIQGREETQYF. CDR3 coding DNA: TGTGCCAGCATACAGGGCAGGGAAGAGACCCAGTACTTC.

This clonotype showed up many times. The chain is built from TRBV11-2 and TRBJ1-6, with a weak D call TRBD1 (6 bases). The CDR3 length is 15 residues. Trimming pared 1 base from V and 7 bases from J, leaving 11 bases between. Germline CDR1 reads SGHAT; CDR2 reads FQNNGV. This CDR3 is CASSLVPRGNSPLHF. The DNA of the CDR3 is TGTGCCAGCAGCTTAGTACCCAGGGGCAATTCACCCCTCCACTTT.

This clonotype turned up a few times. The rearrangement links TRBV20-1 to TRBJ2-3; either TRBD1 or TRBD2 may supply D (6 bases each). The V end lost 3 bases, the J end lost 8 bases, and 21 bases lay between the germline ends. Germline loops: CDR1 DFQATT, CDR2 SNEGSKA (reference sequence). The CDR3 is made up of 15 amino acids. CDR3 sequence reads: CSASVVGGLGGTQYF. DNA of the CDR3: TGCAGTGCTAGTGTGGTGGGGGGCCTCGGTGGTACGCAGTATTTT.

The J gene is TRBJ2-3, the V gene TRBV9; 8 nucleotides agree with TRBD2. Germline V lookup: CDR1 SGDLS, CDR2 YYNGEE. The V segment lost 10 bases and the J segment 2 bases; nucleotides outside the gene matches: 9. CDR3 length: 14 residues. CDR3 residues: CASSAGVLTDTQYF. CDR3 bases: TGTGCCTCCTCAGCGGGGGTGCTCACAGATACGCAGTATTTT.

This clonotype has ten or more counts. The chain recombines TRBV6-6 with TRBJ1-3; no reliable D call. The germline V and J ends were trimmed by 10 bases and 0 bases, with 10 bases remaining between them. Germline CDR1 MNHNY, CDR2 SVGAGI (reference sequence). This CDR3 is built from 13 residues. CDR3 sequence reads: CATNWGSGNTIYF. The CDR3 DNA sequence: TGTGCCACGAATTGGGGCTCTGGAAACACCATATATTTT.

This clonotype turned up a few times. The chain has TRBV6-5 and TRBJ2-5, with TRBD2 as a possible D gene (6 bases). Germline V gene sequence: CDR1 MNHEY, CDR2 SVGAGI. CDR3 length equals 13 residues. Trimming pared 8 bases from V and 5 bases from J, leaving 15 bases between. CDR3 loop: CASGSGVVETQYF. The CDR3, as DNA: TGTGCCAGCGGGTCGGGGGTGGTGGAGACCCAGTACTTC.

The chain carries TRBV24-1 and TRBJ2-1; D not resolved. Per the germline V gene, CDR1 is KGHDR and CDR2 is SFDVKD. This CDR3 has 17 amino acids. V was trimmed by 4 bases and J by 5 bases, leaving 20 bases between them. The CDR3 spells CATSDFGLPNRNNEQFF. The CDR3 coding sequence is TGTGCCACCAGTGACTTTGGTCTCCCCAACAGAAACAATGAGCAGTTCTTC.

This clonotype showed up just a few times. The rearrangement links TRBV18 to TRBJ1-2, with D perhaps matching TRBD1 (6 bases). The V and J ends lost 2 bases and 4 bases respectively, with 14 bases between them. Germline CDR1 is KGHSH and CDR2 is LQKENI. The CDR3 is made up of 15 amino acids. The CDR3: CASSPEAQGSYGYTF. In nucleotides, the CDR3 is TGTGCCAGCTCACCAGAGGCCCAGGGGAGCTATGGCTACACCTTC.